Sequencing of this TCR beta chain was carried out in a study of OX40 agonist ivuxolimab in advanced cancers. Background on the study: Partial response was recorded in three patients: one hepatocellular carcinoma and two cutaneous melanoma cases.

In the case of this clone: The antigen is unknown.

Study-wide findings and caveats: With doses of 0.1 to 3.0 mg/kg, CD4+ and CD8+ blood T cells had undergone clonal expansion by week 6. Some nonresponders likewise displayed low normalized T-cell clonal expansion.

Profiling relied on immunoSEQ multiplex PCR, and the TCRdb table lists in-frame clones only, not all of them. The sample has some 75,000 clones; more than 70% are singletons. V lost 5 bases to trimming and J lost 1 base; unmatched junction nucleotides: 14. The CDR3 covers 18 residues. Germline CDR1 is SGHVS and CDR2 is FQNEAQ. The V gene is TRBV7-8, the J gene TRBJ2-3; 8 bases match TRBD2. Source: CD4+ or CD8+ T cells sorted from blood, taken in a trial of the OX40 agonist ivuxolimab. This clonotype was sampled from an adult with an advanced solid tumor such as melanoma, head and neck, liver or kidney cancer. The CDR3 sequence is CASSPVTGATSGTDTQYF. The CDR3 coding sequence is TGTGCCAGCAGCCCGGTCACCGGAGCGACTAGCGGCACAGATACGCAGTATTTT. The whole variable domain, remainder taken from reference TRBV7-8 and TRBJ2-3, is GAGVSQSPRYKVAKRGQDVALRCDPISGHVSLFWYQQALGQGPEFLTYFQNEAQLDKSGLPSDRFFAERPEGSVSTLKIQRTQQEDSAVYLCASSPVTGATSGTDTQYFGPGTRLTVL.